A selection of T cell receptor beta chains follows, all from one sample in a study of blood T cell repertoires in COVID-19. Assay used: immunoSEQ multiplex PCR; TCRdb lists only in-frame clones, some missing. Altogether about 81,000 clones are present, around nine tenths being singletons, with the ten largest covering around 12%. The source material was peripheral blood. These receptors all stem from an older man with active or convalescent COVID-19. CDR3s include the opening cysteine and the closing phenylalanine or tryptophan. D genes are given only for firm matches. Clone size is given for some rows only: seen once, a few or many times, or a class if the clone is expanded.

. . TRBJ1-1 TRBV25-1 CASSESGGTHTEAFF TGTGCCAGCAGTGAATCAGGAGGGACGCACACTGAAGCTTTCTTT
. . TRBJ2-7 TRBV4-3 CASSQDYETGYEQYF TGCGCCAGCAGCCAAGATTACGAGACAGGCTACGAGCAGTACTTC
. TRBD1 TRBJ1-4 TRBV9 CASSVDRGNEKLFF TGTGCCAGCAGCGTCGACAGGGGTAATGAAAAACTGTTTTTT
once . TRBJ1-4 TRBV4-3 CASSLLQGPNEKLFF TGCGCCAGCAGCCTCCTACAGGGTCCTAATGAAAAACTGTTTTTT
. TRBD1 TRBJ1-4 TRBV28 CASRTPGTAREKLFF TGTGCCAGCAGGACCCCTGGGACAGCCAGAGAAAAACTGTTTTTT
. . TRBJ2-3 TRBV20-1 CSASSSVVYTDTQYF TGCAGTGCTAGTTCCAGCGTGGTTTACACAGATACGCAGTATTTT
. TRBD1 TRBJ1-2 TRBV5-1 CASSPGDRGLGPLGYTF TGCGCCAGCAGCCCCGGGGACAGGGGGTTAGGCCCTCTCGGCTACACCTTC
. . TRBJ1-3 TRBV24-1 CATSDLREDPSGNTIYF TGTGCCACCAGTGATTTGCGGGAGGACCCCTCTGGAAACACCATATATTTT
. . TRBJ2-5 TRBV7-7 CASSLVGGLGETQYF TGTGCCAGCAGCTTAGTGGGGGGTTTGGGAGAGACCCAGTACTTC
. TRBD1 TRBJ1-1 TRBV5-1 CASSLHPGQNEAFF TGCGCCAGCAGCTTACATCCGGGACAGAATGAAGCTTTCTTT
. TRBD1 TRBJ1-1 TRBV2 CASRGDRTEAFF TGTGCCAGCAGGGGGGACAGAACTGAAGCTTTCTTT
. . TRBJ2-7 TRBV13 CASSPQGYEQYF TGTGCCAGCAGCCCCCAGGGCTACGAGCAGTACTTC
. . TRBJ2-7 TRBV7-8 CASSLDWQAISYEQYF TGTGCCAGCAGCTTAGATTGGCAGGCCATCTCCTACGAGCAGTACTTC
. . TRBJ2-1 TRBV12-3/TRBV12-4 CASTVDSNNEQFF TGTGCCAGCACCGTGGACAGTAACAATGAGCAGTTCTTC
. TRBD1 TRBJ2-7 TRBV5-1 CASSPGTVAYEQYF TGCGCCAGCAGCCCCGGGACAGTTGCCTACGAGCAGTACTTC
once . TRBJ2-1 TRBV6-2/TRBV6-3 CASSFSGNPRYNEQFF TGTGCCAGCAGTTTTTCCGGGAACCCACGGTACAATGAGCAGTTCTTC
. . TRBJ2-3 TRBV7-9 CASSPAGPSTDTQYF TGTGCCAGCAGCCCCGCGGGGCCAAGCACAGATACGCAGTATTTT
. TRBD1 TRBJ1-6 TRBV5-1 CASSLGQGWSANNSPLHF TGCGCCAGCAGCTTAGGACAGGGATGGTCTGCCAATAATTCACCCCTCCACTTT
. TRBD2 TRBJ2-4 TRBV5-4 CASSRSGGAEDIQYF TGTGCCAGCAGCCGCAGCGGGGGGGCCGAGGACATTCAGTACTTC
. TRBD1 TRBJ2-7 TRBV5-1 CASSRGQSYEQYF TGCGCCAGCAGCAGGGGACAGTCCTACGAGCAGTACTTC
. TRBD2 TRBJ2-3 TRBV11-3 CASSLYSGSTDTQYF TGTGCCAGCAGCTTGTATAGCGGGAGCACAGATACGCAGTATTTT
once . TRBJ2-7 TRBV11-2 CASSPRLISYEQYF TGTGCCAGCAGTCCCCGACTAATCTCCTACGAGCAGTACTTC
. . TRBJ1-2 TRBV11-2 CASSLGAWTAYGYTF TGTGCCAGCAGCTTAGGGGCGTGGACAGCGTATGGCTACACCTTC
. . TRBJ1-1 TRBV10-1 CASSMGPLRTEAFF TGCGCCAGCAGCATGGGTCCACTAAGGACTGAAGCTTTCTTT
. . TRBJ1-5 TRBV27 CASSTGYRYQPQHF TGTGCCAGCAGTACAGGGTACCGGTATCAGCCCCAGCATTTT
. . TRBJ2-1 TRBV19 CASRVTISYNEQFF TGTGCCAGTCGGGTCACAATATCCTACAATGAGCAGTTCTTC
. . TRBJ2-7 TRBV3-1/TRBV3-2 CASSQARGEQYF TGTGCCAGCAGCCAGGCCCGGGGTGAGCAGTACTTC
. . TRBJ1-2 TRBV30 CAWSVQMAHGYTF TGTGCCTGGAGTGTACAGATGGCCCATGGCTACACCTTC
. TRBD1 TRBJ1-1 TRBV30 CAWTDRGNTEAFF TGTGCCTGGACGGACAGGGGGAACACTGAAGCTTTCTTT
. TRBD2 TRBJ2-7 TRBV5-1 CASSLGLAGGREQYF TGCGCCAGCAGCTTGGGACTAGCGGGGGGGCGCGAGCAGTACTTC
. TRBD1 TRBJ1-2 TRBV4-3 CASSQDSDRGLGYTF TGCGCCAGCAGCCAAGATTCGGACAGGGGGCTTGGCTACACCTTC
. . TRBJ2-3 TRBV6-4 CASSDSGRGTTDTQYF TGTGCCAGCAGTGACTCGGGCAGGGGTACCACAGATACGCAGTATTTT
once . TRBJ2-7 TRBV27 CASSTTTGYAYEQYF TGTGCCAGCAGCACCACTACAGGGTACGCCTACGAGCAGTACTTC
. TRBD1 TRBJ2-7 TRBV5-1 CASSLEGAGAYEQYF TGCGCCAGCAGCTTGGAGGGGGCAGGCGCCTACGAGCAGTACTTC
. TRBD1 TRBJ1-4 TRBV4-3 CASSHGDRVRFEKLFF TGCGCCAGCAGCCACGGTGACAGGGTCAGGTTTGAAAAACTGTTTTTT
. . TRBJ1-5 TRBV7-2 CASSRGRDQPQHF TGTGCCAGCAGCAGGGGGAGGGATCAGCCCCAGCATTTT
. . TRBJ2-7 TRBV15 CATSRDLGDEQYF TGTGCCACCAGCAGAGATCTGGGAGACGAGCAGTACTTC
. . TRBJ1-2 TRBV7-2 CASSLVRGGDYGYTF TGTGCCAGCAGCTTAGTTCGGGGGGGCGACTATGGCTACACCTTC
. . TRBJ2-5 TRBV19 CASSTGIGKTQYF TGTGCCAGTAGTACGGGAATCGGAAAGACCCAGTACTTC